The 31 T cell receptor beta chains below come from one sample, sequenced in a study of CD4 T cells in relation to SARS-CoV-2 and coronaviruses. No antigen has been identified for these receptors. Profiling relied on immunoSEQ multiplex PCR, and the TCRdb table lists in-frame clones only, not all of them. The sample shows about 36,000 clones, 75% to 85% of them seen only once. Sequencing was carried out using memory CD4+ T cells from PBMCs, cultured in vitro. Receptor source: an adult with COVID-19.

In its sample, this clone was seen a few times. The chain recombines TRBV2 with TRBJ2-7, with no clear D. The germline gives CDR1 SNHLY, CDR2 FYNNEI. This CDR3 spans 11 amino acids. Trimming pared 4 bases from V and 6 bases from J, leaving 7 bases between. In DNA form, the CDR3 reads TGTGCCAGCAGTGGATCGCGCGAGCAGTACTTC. Amino acids: CASSGSREQYF. The entire variable domain, with the rest obtained from reference TRBV2 and TRBJ2-7, is as follows: EPEVTQTPSHQVTQMGQEVILRCVPISNHLYFYWYRQILGQKVEFLVSFYNNEISEKSEIFDDQFSVERPDGSNFTLKIRSTKLEDSAMYFCASSGSREQYFGPGTRLTVT.

The chain joins TRBV13 to TRBJ2-3; TRBD1 agrees at 7 bases. The CDR3 sequence is 14 residues long. CDR1 and CDR2 (germline): PRHDT, FYEKMQ (reference sequence). V lost 5 bases, J lost 3 bases, and 5 bases stayed unmatched. The CDR3 DNA reads as TGTGCCAGCAGCCAAGAGACAGGGACAGATACGCAGTATTTT. It is translated as CASSQETGTDTQYF.

This CDR3 is CASSSIPSGSRYEQYF. The CDR3 region has the DNA TGTGCCAGCAGCTCAATCCCTAGCGGGAGTAGGTACGAGCAGTACTTC. The gene calls are TRBV13 and TRBJ2-7; 10 bases map to TRBD2. CDR1 is PRHDT and CDR2 is FYEKMQ in the germline V gene (reference sequence). This CDR3 comprises 16 residues. After removal of 4 bases from V and 4 bases from J, the junction contained 10 bases not matched to a gene.

This clone was recorded a few times. J is TRBJ1-2 and V is TRBV7-9; a possible D gene is TRBD1 (5 bases). Germline V gene data show CDR1 as SEHNR and CDR2 as FQNEAQ (reference sequence). The CDR3 totals 14 residues. V lost 5 bases to trimming and J lost 4 bases, with 14 bases between them. This chain's CDR3 is CASSRSQGGYGYTF. DNA of the CDR3: TGTGCCAGCAGCCGGAGCCAGGGTGGCTATGGCTACACCTTC.

The V and J genes are TRBV19 and TRBJ2-7, with D perhaps TRBD2 (6 bases). Germline V gene sequence: CDR1 LNHDA, CDR2 SQIVND (reference sequence). There are 16 residues in the CDR3. V lost 7 bases, J lost 0 bases, and 19 bases lay in between. This chain's CDR3 is CASTPGTAKGSYEQYF. The DNA of the CDR3 is TGTGCCAGTACCCCGGGGACTGCTAAAGGCTCCTACGAGCAGTACTTC.

The chain employs TRBV5-1 and TRBJ2-1; 7 bases are a match to TRBD2. Germline trimming cut 4 bases from V and 6 bases from J; bases unmatched to any gene: 7. The CDR3 spans 14 residues. Germline V gene lookup returns CDR1 SGHRS and CDR2 YFSETQ. CDR3 DNA: TGCGCCAGCAGCGGTTTAGCGGGTACCAATGAGCAGTTCTTC. It specifies CASSGLAGTNEQFF.

The genes are TRBV25-1 and TRBJ2-7, with 7 bases fitting TRBD2. Trimming removed 5 bases from V and 6 bases from J; junction bases left unmatched: 10. CDR1 MGHDK and CDR2 SYGVNS come from the germline V gene. CDR3 length: 14 amino acids. CDR3 residues: CASSPAGVLGEQYF. In DNA form, the CDR3 reads TGTGCCAGCAGTCCCGCGGGGGTTCTCGGCGAGCAGTACTTC.

This chain uses TRBV15 with TRBJ2-5; 8 nucleotides agree with TRBD1. This CDR3 comprises 15 residues. The ends lost 6 bases at V and 4 bases at J; junction bases unmatched: 10. Per the germline V gene, CDR1 is LNHNV and CDR2 is YYDKDF (reference sequence). The CDR3 nucleotides read TGTGCCACCAGTGTGTCTAGACAGGGGCGAGAGACCCAGTACTTC. Translated, it gives CATSVSRQGRETQYF.

The gene calls are TRBV7-9 and TRBJ2-3; 11 bases agree with TRBD1. J gave up 5 bases and V 5 bases, and 6 bases lay outside the gene matches. CDR1 SEHNR and CDR2 FQNEAQ come from the germline V gene (reference sequence). CDR3 length: 15 residues. The DNA of the CDR3 is TGTGCCAGCAGCCCAAGGACAGGGGGCCTAGATACGCAGTATTTT. Amino acids: CASSPRTGGLDTQYF.

This sequence joins TRBV14 and TRBJ2-5; D tentatively fits TRBD1 or TRBD2 (6 bases each). This CDR3 comprises 16 residues. Trimming removed 4 bases from V and 5 bases from J, with 20 bases in between. Germline CDR1 SGHDN, CDR2 FVKESK. The CDR3 protein is CASSPHREVISETQYF. The CDR3 nucleotides read TGTGCCAGCAGCCCACACAGGGAGGTTATATCGGAGACCCAGTACTTC. Full variable domain (remainder filled in from reference TRBV14 and TRBJ2-5): EAGVTQFPSHSVIEKGQTVTLRCDPISGHDNLYWYRRVMGKEIKFLLHFVKESKQDESGMPNNRFLAERTGGTYSTLKVQPAELEDSGVYFCASSPHREVISETQYFGPGTRLLVL.

The chain has TRBV5-5 and TRBJ2-3, with 12 bases fitting TRBD2. With 3 bases clipped from V and 2 bases from J, the junction kept 4 bases outside the gene matches. This CDR3 spans 16 amino acids. The germline gives CDR1 SGHKS, CDR2 YYEKEE (reference sequence). CDR3 residues: CASSSGLAGPTDTQYF. The CDR3 nucleotides are TGTGCCAGCAGCTCAGGACTAGCGGGACCCACAGATACGCAGTATTTT.

The genes are TRBV7-2 and TRBJ2-2, with D possibly being TRBD2 (6 bases). V was pared by 4 bases and J by 1 base, with 13 bases between. This CDR3 has 16 amino acids. Germline CDR1 is SGHTA and CDR2 is FQGNSA. CDR3 sequence: CASSSTGLLNTGELFF. In DNA, the CDR3 is TGTGCCAGCAGCTCCACGGGACTGCTGAACACCGGGGAGCTGTTTTTT.

This chain links TRBV5-1 with TRBJ2-7, with D possibly TRBD1 on 8 matching bases. The germline V gene has CDR1 SGHRS and CDR2 YFSETQ. Trimming left V 1 base short and J 4 bases short, with 12 bases between. The CDR3 contains 14 residues. CDR3 DNA sequence: TGCGCCAGCAGCTTGTACAGGGGGGGGTACGAGCAGTACTTC. Its translation: CASSLYRGGYEQYF.

This chain joins TRBV27 and TRBJ2-7; TRBD2 matches 14 bases. Germline values: CDR1 MNHEY, CDR2 SMNVEV (reference sequence). J lost 0 bases, V lost 1 base, and 5 bases had no gene match. This CDR3 is built from 18 residues. The CDR3 here is CASSLYRLAGGPSYEQYF. The CDR3 DNA reads as TGTGCCAGCAGTTTATACCGACTAGCGGGAGGGCCCTCCTACGAGCAGTACTTC.

In its sample, this clone ranks as medium-sized. The CDR3 region is CASSLAVSHNEQFF. In DNA, the CDR3 is TGTGCCAGCAGCTTAGCGGTCAGCCACAATGAGCAGTTCTTC. V is TRBV7-8 and J is TRBJ2-1; no clear D. The CDR3 runs to 14 residues. Germline CDR1 reads SGHVS; CDR2 reads FQNEAQ. V was shortened by 0 bases and J by 5 bases, with 8 bases between the two germline ends.

V and J are TRBV6-5 and TRBJ2-1, with 7 nucleotides matching TRBD1. Trimming took 6 bases from V and 5 from J; bases not matched to a gene: 10. Germline loops: CDR1 MNHEY, CDR2 SVGAGI. The CDR3 has 15 residues. Here the CDR3 reads CASSPRQGGHNEQFF. CDR3 nucleotide sequence: TGTGCCAGCAGCCCGAGACAGGGCGGACACAATGAGCAGTTCTTC.

The CDR3 DNA sequence: TGTGCCAGCAGCTACGAGTATGGCTACACCTTC. Translated, it gives CASSYEYGYTF. The chain joins TRBV5-4 to TRBJ1-2; D unresolved. The length of the CDR3 is 11 residues. Germline CDR1 reads SGHNT; CDR2 reads YYREEE (reference sequence). V shed 3 bases and J shed 5 bases, with 5 bases lying between them.

The rearrangement uses TRBV15 and TRBJ2-1, with 7 bases lining up with TRBD1. In germline, CDR1 is LNHNV, CDR2 YYDKDF (reference sequence). The CDR3 runs 16 residues. The V segment lost 5 bases and the J segment 4 bases; nucleotides outside the gene matches: 11. CDR3 protein: CATSPPETGFYNEQFF. The CDR3 DNA is TGTGCCACCAGCCCCCCGGAGACAGGGTTTTACAATGAGCAGTTCTTC. The full variable domain, rest sourced from reference TRBV15 and TRBJ2-1, is DAMVIQNPRYQVTQFGKPVTLSCSQTLNHNVMYWYQQKSSQAPKLLFHYYDKDFNNEADTPDNFQSRRPNTSFCFLDIRSPGLGDTAMYLCATSPPETGFYNEQFFGPGTRLTVL.

This clone was recorded once. This chain uses TRBV6-1 with TRBJ2-7; 9 bases are shared with TRBD1. V gave up 3 bases and J gave up 5 bases; unmatched junction bases: 5. Germline V gives CDR1 MNHNS, CDR2 SASEGT. The CDR3 runs to 14 residues. The CDR3 DNA reads as TGTGCCAGCAGTGAGGGACAGGGATCGGACGAGCAGTACTTC. Its protein is CASSEGQGSDEQYF.

The chain employs TRBV2 and TRBJ1-5, with D possibly matching TRBD1 (6 bases). The CDR3 spans 15 residues. The germline V gene encodes CDR1 SNHLY and CDR2 FYNNEI. Deletions cut 8 bases from V and 0 bases from J, with 14 bases between. The CDR3 reads CASGTDSNSNQPQHF. The CDR3 DNA follows: TGTGCCAGCGGAACGGACAGTAATAGCAATCAGCCCCAGCATTTT.

There are a few counts of this clone. The chain uses TRBV7-9 and TRBJ2-3; D unresolved. Trimming took off 5 bases at V and 4 bases at J, with 7 bases between the two ends. This CDR3 has 12 amino acids. Germline V gene lookup returns CDR1 SEHNR and CDR2 FQNEAQ (reference sequence). Written as DNA, the CDR3 is TGTGCCAGCAGCCCTGCGGCAGATACGCAGTATTTT. This codes for CASSPAADTQYF.

This chain uses TRBV7-9 with TRBJ2-7; 10 nucleotides line up with TRBD1. Germline V CDR1 and CDR2: SEHNR, FQNEAQ (reference sequence). The V gene end was trimmed by 5 bases and the J gene end by 3 bases; junction bases not matched to a gene: 10. The CDR3 has 16 residues. The CDR3 loop is CASSPRRGTGDYEQYF. CDR3 bases: TGTGCCAGCAGCCCAAGAAGGGGGACAGGGGACTACGAGCAGTACTTC.

This chain links TRBV6-6 with TRBJ2-3, with 9 bases that match TRBD1. J was trimmed by 4 bases and V by 1 base; bases with no gene match: 3. CDR1 MNHNY and CDR2 SVGAGI come from the germline V gene (reference sequence). The CDR3 extends over 15 amino acids. The CDR3 spells CASSYLDRGSDTQYF. CDR3 DNA sequence: TGTGCCAGCAGTTACTTGGACAGGGGATCAGATACGCAGTATTTT.

The gene calls are TRBV4-2 and TRBJ1-5; possibly TRBD1 for D (5 bases). This CDR3 contains 17 residues. V was pared by 4 bases and J by 0 bases, with 16 bases between. Germline assignment: CDR1 LGHNA and CDR2 YNFKEQ. This CDR3 is CASSLQDGETSNQPQHF. In nucleotides, the CDR3 is TGTGCCAGCAGCCTACAGGACGGGGAGACTAGCAATCAGCCCCAGCATTTT.

A remark on this clone: This CDR3 is also generated by other DNA sequences in the sample. This chain uses TRBV3-1 (or the pseudogene TRBV3-2) with TRBJ2-2; D not resolved. This CDR3 has 13 amino acids. The V gene's germline CDR1 is LGHDT and CDR2 YNNKEL (reference sequence). V was trimmed by 1 base and J by 5 bases, leaving 5 bases between them. CDR3 protein: CASSQGTTGELFF. For the CDR3, the DNA is TGTGCCAGCAGCCAAGGTACTACCGGGGAGCTGTTTTTT.

The chain couples TRBV10-2 to TRBJ2-7; D may be TRBD2 (6 bases). CDR3 size: 14 residues. Germline lookup yields CDR1 WSHSY and CDR2 SAAADI. Trimming stripped 6 bases from V and 6 bases from J, with 18 bases between. The CDR3 loop reads CASSLAGSLGEQYF. The DNA for the CDR3 is TGCGCCAGCAGCTTGGCGGGATCATTAGGCGAGCAGTACTTC.

The CDR3 nucleotides are TGTGCCAGTAAATTTTTGGTTGGATACAATGAGCAGTTCTTC. Its protein is CASKFLVGYNEQFF. V and J are TRBV6-6 and TRBJ2-1; no clear D. In germline, CDR1 is MNHNY, CDR2 SVGAGI (reference sequence). The V end lost 9 bases, the J end lost 4 bases, and 16 bases lay between the germline ends. This CDR3 comprises 14 residues.

This sequence joins TRBV5-1 and TRBJ2-1, with 8 bases aligning to TRBD2. The CDR3 has 17 amino acids. V trimming: 6 bases; J trimming: 9 bases; junction bases outside the gene matches: 20. Looked up from germline, CDR1 is SGHRS and CDR2 is YFSETQ. The CDR3 loop is CASTDPSGSGLVGEQFF. The CDR3 region has the DNA TGCGCCAGCACCGACCCCAGCGGCTCGGGACTAGTCGGTGAGCAGTTCTTC.

Only a few counts were recorded for this clone. The V and J genes are TRBV6-1 and TRBJ1-5; a weak D match, TRBD1 (5 bases). The CDR3 covers 15 residues. The V and J ends lost 3 bases and 4 bases respectively, with 13 bases between them. The germline V gene has CDR1 MNHNS and CDR2 SASEGT. CDR3 sequence (DNA): TGTGCCAGCAGTGAGGGACCAGGACCTAATCAGCCCCAGCATTTT. This gives the protein CASSEGPGPNQPQHF.

The CDR3 is CAWSVQRNQPQHF. CDR3 sequence (DNA): TGTGCCTGGAGTGTACAGCGCAATCAGCCCCAGCATTTT. This chain links TRBV30 with TRBJ1-5, with D hard to call. The CDR3 extends over 13 amino acids. The germline V and J ends were trimmed by 0 bases and 2 bases, with 5 bases remaining between them. Germline lookup yields CDR1 GTSNPN and CDR2 SVGIG (reference sequence).

V is TRBV5-8 and J is TRBJ2-5, with D tentatively TRBD1 or TRBD2 (5 bases each). Trimming removed 2 bases at V and 4 bases at J, with 15 bases between. Germline CDR1 is SGHTS and CDR2 is YDEGEE. This CDR3 has 15 amino acids. The CDR3 DNA reads as TGTGCCAGCAGCTTACCCTGGGGGTTCGGAGAGACCCAGTACTTC. Translating it yields CASSLPWGFGETQYF. Full variable domain (rest looked up from reference TRBV5-8 and TRBJ2-5): EAGVTQSPTHLIKTRGQQATLRCSPISGHTSVYWYQQALGLGLQFLLWYDEGEERNRGNFPPRFSGRQFPNYSSELNVNALELEDSALYLCASSLPWGFGETQYFGPGTRLLVL.